One and the same sample provided the 10 T cell receptor beta chains below, sequenced in a study of early T cells in non-severe SARS-CoV-2 infection. TCRdb ran MiXCR on the 5' RACE reads and lists one entry per CDR3 protein. This table holds 85,000 to 95,000 distinct CDR3 sequences, roughly 14% found once. Sample: whole blood. The receptors were sampled from an adult who was a healthcare worker with PCR-confirmed SARS-CoV-2 infection or an uninfected control (not recorded which).

CDR3 loop: CASSPGQGMVAFF. The DNA of the CDR3 is TGTGCCAGCAGTCCGGGACAGGGGATGGTAGCTTTCTTT. This chain uses TRBV12-3 or TRBV12-4 with TRBJ1-1; 10 bases fit TRBD1. The trim removed 5 bases at V and 10 bases at J, leaving 7 bases unmatched. This CDR3 has 13 residues.

The rearrangement links TRBV13 to TRBJ1-3, with a tentative D call TRBD1 (6 bases). V lost 5 bases and J 4 bases, leaving 12 bases between the germline ends. In germline, CDR1 is PRHDT, CDR2 FYEKMQ (reference sequence). The CDR3 covers 14 residues. CDR3 loop: CASSIRGNGNTIYF. The CDR3 DNA sequence: TGTGCCAGCAGCATCAGGGGTAACGGAAACACCATATATTTT.

This clonotype was seen more than once but under ten times. The V gene is TRBV3-1, the J gene TRBJ2-2, with a tentative D call TRBD2 (6 bases). The CDR3 is made up of 15 amino acids. Looked up from germline, CDR1 is LGHDT and CDR2 is YNNKEL (reference sequence). V was cut by 1 base and J by 4 bases, with 10 bases left in between. The CDR3 region has the DNA TGTGCCAGCAGCCAAGTCTCCGGGGGCACCGGGGAGCTGTTTTTT. Translating it yields CASSQVSGGTGELFF.

The chain employs TRBV18 and TRBJ1-1; D is unclear. CDR1 is KGHSH and CDR2 is LQKENI in the germline V gene. Trimming pared 3 bases from V and 4 bases from J, leaving 6 bases between. This CDR3 is built from 12 residues. The CDR3 spells CASSPGRTEAFF. DNA of the CDR3: TGTGCCAGCTCACCCGGACGCACTGAAGCTTTCTTT.

V and J are TRBV9 and TRBJ1-6, with a possible D match to TRBD1 (6 bases). Trimming stripped 7 bases from V and 8 bases from J, with 16 bases between. This CDR3 is built from 14 residues. CDR1 is SGDLS and CDR2 is YYNGEE in the germline V gene. CDR3 DNA sequence: TGTGCCAGCTCCCCCAGGGGAGGAGATTCACCCCTCCACTTT. Its translation is CASSPRGGDSPLHF. Full variable domain (rest looked up from reference TRBV9 and TRBJ1-6): DSGVTQTPKHLITATGQRVTLRCSPRSGDLSVYWYQQSLDQGLQFLIQYYNGEERAKGNILERFSAQQFPDLHSELNLSSLELGDSALYFCASSPRGGDSPLHFGNGTRLTVT.

In its sample, this clonotype was seen a few times. V is TRBV4-2 and J is TRBJ2-3; either TRBD1 or TRBD2 may supply D (6 bases each). Germline CDR1 is LGHNA and CDR2 is YNFKEQ. The CDR3 has 15 residues. V lost 3 bases, J lost 0 bases, and 10 bases lay in between. DNA of the CDR3: TGTGCCAGCAGCCAGAGGGGGACTAGCACAGATACGCAGTATTTT. This sequence encodes CASSQRGTSTDTQYF.

This clonotype was counted only a few times. CDR3 coding DNA: TGTGCCAGCATTATAAGTCAGGGTTGGCGGACGAACACTGAAGCTTTCTTT. Translating it yields CASIISQGWRTNTEAFF. The rearrangement uses TRBV6-6 and TRBJ1-1, with TRBD1 as a possible D gene (5 bases). Trimming left V 7 bases short and J 1 base short, with 22 bases between. The CDR3 covers 17 residues. Germline V gene sequence: CDR1 MNHNY, CDR2 SVGAGI (reference sequence).

This clonotype was seen many times. The chain combines TRBV6-6 with TRBJ2-7, with D unresolved. The V end lost 6 bases, the J end lost 1 base, and 16 bases lay between the germline ends. The CDR3 extends over 15 amino acids. Germline-derived CDR1 and CDR2 are MNHNY and SVGAGI (reference sequence). The CDR3 region has the DNA TGTGCCAGCAGGGCGATGGAATTGGGGTCCTACGAGCAGTACGTC. As protein: CASRAMELGSYEQYV.

The V gene is TRBV28, the J gene TRBJ1-2; 7 bases fit TRBD1. The junction had 6 bases not matched to a gene; V was cut back by 5 bases and J by 6 bases. The germline V gene has CDR1 MDHEN and CDR2 SYDVKM. This CDR3 region has 13 residues. CDR3 residues: CASSTQGTNGYTF. CDR3 coding DNA: TGTGCCAGCAGTACACAGGGGACAAATGGCTACACCTTC.

V is TRBV7-6 and J is TRBJ2-3, with 11 bases identical to TRBD2. With V trimmed by 3 bases and J by 0 bases, 2 bases remained unmatched. Germline V gene sequence: CDR1 SGHVS, CDR2 FNYEAQ. The CDR3 is made up of 16 amino acids. DNA of the CDR3: TGTGCCAGCAGCTTCATAGCGGGGGGGAGCACAGATACGCAGTATTTT. This translates into CASSFIAGGSTDTQYF.